Below, one TCR beta chain is given with its context. No antigen is known for it. Using CD45RO/CCR7/CD25/CD127/CD95/CD27, CD4+ naive, central memory, regulatory and stem cell-like memory cells were sorted. These data belong to a study of beta chain features in type 1 diabetes. Whole-study findings and limits: When VDJ junctions were examined, type 1 diabetes patients showed fewer insertions and more deletions.

The study reverse transcribed the entire isolated RNA, so it sequenced expressed TCRB transcripts. Measured with immunoSEQ multiplex PCR; TCRdb has only the in-frame clones, and not every one. The data hold hundreds of thousands of clones, with 15% to 19% observed a single time. This CDR3 has 14 amino acids. The germline V gene has CDR1 SEHNR and CDR2 FQNEAQ (reference sequence). The V and J ends lost 4 bases and 1 base respectively, with 11 bases between them. This sequence joins TRBV7-9 and TRBJ2-7; D unresolved. Sequencing was performed on naive CD4+ T cells from blood. The clonotype originates from a man between 18 and 35 years old in good health. In nucleotides, the CDR3 is TGTGCCAGCAGCTCCACTGGACGGTCCTACGAGCAGTACTTC. Protein: CASSSTGRSYEQYF.